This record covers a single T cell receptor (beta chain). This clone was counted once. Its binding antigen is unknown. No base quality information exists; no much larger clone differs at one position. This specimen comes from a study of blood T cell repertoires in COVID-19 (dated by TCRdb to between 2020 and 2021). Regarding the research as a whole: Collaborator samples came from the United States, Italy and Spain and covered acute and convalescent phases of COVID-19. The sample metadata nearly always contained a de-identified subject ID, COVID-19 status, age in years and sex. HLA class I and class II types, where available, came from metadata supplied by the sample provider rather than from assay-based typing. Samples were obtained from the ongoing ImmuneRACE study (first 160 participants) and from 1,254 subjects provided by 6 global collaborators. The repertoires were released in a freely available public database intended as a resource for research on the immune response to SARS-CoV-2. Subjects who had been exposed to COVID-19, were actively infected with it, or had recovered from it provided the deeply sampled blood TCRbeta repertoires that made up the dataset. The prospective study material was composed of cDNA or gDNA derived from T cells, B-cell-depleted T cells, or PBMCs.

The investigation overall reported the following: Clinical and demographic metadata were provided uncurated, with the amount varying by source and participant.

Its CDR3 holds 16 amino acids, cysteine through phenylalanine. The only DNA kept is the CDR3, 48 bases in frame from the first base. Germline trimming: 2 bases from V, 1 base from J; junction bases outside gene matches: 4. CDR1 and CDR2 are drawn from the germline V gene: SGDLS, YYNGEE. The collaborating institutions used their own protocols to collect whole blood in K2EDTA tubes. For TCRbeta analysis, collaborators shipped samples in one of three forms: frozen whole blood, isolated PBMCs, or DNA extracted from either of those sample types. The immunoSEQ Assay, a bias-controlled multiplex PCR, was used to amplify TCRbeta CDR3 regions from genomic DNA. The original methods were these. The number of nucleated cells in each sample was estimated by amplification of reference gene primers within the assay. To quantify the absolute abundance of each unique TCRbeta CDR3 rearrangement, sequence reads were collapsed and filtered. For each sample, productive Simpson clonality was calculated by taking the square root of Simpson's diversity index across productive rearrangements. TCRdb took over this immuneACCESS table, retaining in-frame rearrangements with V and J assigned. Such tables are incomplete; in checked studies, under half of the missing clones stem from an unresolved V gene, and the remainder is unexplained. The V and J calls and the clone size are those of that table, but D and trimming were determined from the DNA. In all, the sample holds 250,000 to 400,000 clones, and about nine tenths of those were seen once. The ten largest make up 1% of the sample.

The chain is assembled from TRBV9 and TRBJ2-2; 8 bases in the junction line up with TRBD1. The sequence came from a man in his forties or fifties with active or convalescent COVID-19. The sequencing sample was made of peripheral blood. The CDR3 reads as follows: CASSVRDRRNTGELFF. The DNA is TGTGCCAGCAGCGTCCGGGACAGGAGGAACACCGGGGAGCTGTTTTTT.